A selection of T cell receptor beta chains follows, all from one sample in a study of T-cell reconstitution after alpha-beta-depleted transplantation in children. TCRdb reprocessed the PCR reads via MiXCR and lists one record per CDR3 protein. The sample lists a few hundred thousand distinct CDR3 sequences; about 9.6% were seen once. The material was PBMCs from the stem cell graft donor, obtained from the stem cell graft. Source of these receptors: a human donor who donated a stem cell graft to a child with SCID. The CDR3 runs from the conserved cysteine through the conserved F or W. The order of the fields is clone size, J gene, D gene, V gene, CDR3 protein, CDR3 DNA. D genes are given only for firm matches. Clone sizes are shown as once, few, many or a size class.

abundance: many
j_gene: TRBJ2-1
d_gene: NA
v_gene: TRBV7-6
CDR3aa: CASSLAPEGGQPSSYNEQFF
CDR3nt: TGTGCCAGCAGCTTAGCCCCGGAGGGGGGCCAACCGAGCTCCTACAATGAGCAGTTCTTC

abundance: many
j_gene: TRBJ1-5
d_gene: TRBD1
v_gene: TRBV9
CDR3aa: CASSAGTGGQPQHF
CDR3nt: TGTGCCAGCAGCGCCGGGACAGGGGGCCAGCCCCAGCATTTT

abundance: many
j_gene: TRBJ2-3
d_gene: NA
v_gene: TRBV20-1
CDR3aa: CSAPPTGDTQYF
CDR3nt: TGCAGTGCCCCGCCGACGGGAGATACGCAGTATTTT

abundance: many
j_gene: TRBJ1-5
d_gene: NA
v_gene: TRBV12-3/TRBV12-4
CDR3aa: CASNSLGPREPQHF
CDR3nt: TGTGCCAGCAACTCTCTCGGACCGAGGGAGCCCCAGCATTTT

abundance: many
j_gene: TRBJ1-5
d_gene: NA
v_gene: TRBV7-2
CDR3aa: CASSDIYVDQPQHF
CDR3nt: TGTGCCAGCAGCGATATTTATGTGGATCAGCCCCAGCATTTT

abundance: many
j_gene: TRBJ2-1
d_gene: TRBD1
v_gene: TRBV20-1
CDR3aa: CSAEDRVYNEQFF
CDR3nt: TGCAGTGCCGAAGACAGGGTCTACAATGAGCAGTTCTTC

abundance: many
j_gene: TRBJ2-3
d_gene: TRBD2
v_gene: TRBV11-2
CDR3aa: CASSLVASGGPFTDTQYF
CDR3nt: TGTGCCAGCAGCTTAGTTGCTAGCGGGGGGCCATTCACAGATACGCAGTATTTT

abundance: many
j_gene: TRBJ2-5
d_gene: NA
v_gene: TRBV5-1
CDR3aa: CASSLGDRPLETQYF
CDR3nt: TGCGCCAGCAGCTTGGGTGACAGGCCCCTAGAGACCCAGTACTTC

abundance: many
j_gene: TRBJ1-1
d_gene: TRBD1
v_gene: TRBV5-1
CDR3aa: CASSPGQGEAFF
CDR3nt: TGCGCCAGCAGCCCAGGACAGGGTGAAGCTTTCTTT

abundance: many
j_gene: TRBJ1-1
d_gene: NA
v_gene: TRBV5-5
CDR3aa: CASSSRGASNTEAFF
CDR3nt: TGTGCCAGCAGCTCCCGGGGGGCCTCCAACACTGAAGCTTTCTTT

abundance: many
j_gene: TRBJ2-1
d_gene: TRBD2
v_gene: TRBV20-1
CDR3aa: CSGSGTSGGFGNEQFF
CDR3nt: TGCAGTGGATCCGGGACTAGCGGGGGTTTCGGGAATGAGCAGTTCTTC